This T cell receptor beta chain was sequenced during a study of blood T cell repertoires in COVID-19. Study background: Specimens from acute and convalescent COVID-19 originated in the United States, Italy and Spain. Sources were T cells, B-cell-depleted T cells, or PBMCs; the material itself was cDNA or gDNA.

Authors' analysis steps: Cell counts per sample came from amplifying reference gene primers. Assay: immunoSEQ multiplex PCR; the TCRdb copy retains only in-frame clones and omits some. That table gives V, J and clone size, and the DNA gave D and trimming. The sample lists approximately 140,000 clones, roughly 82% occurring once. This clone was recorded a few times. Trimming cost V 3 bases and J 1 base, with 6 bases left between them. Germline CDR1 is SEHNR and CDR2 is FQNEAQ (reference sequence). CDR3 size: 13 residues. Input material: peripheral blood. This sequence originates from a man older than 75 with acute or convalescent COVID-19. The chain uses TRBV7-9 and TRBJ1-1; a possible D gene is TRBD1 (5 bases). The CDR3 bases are TGTGCCAGCAGCTTTACAGGGAACACTGAAGCTTTCTTT. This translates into CASSFTGNTEAFF.